Sequencing of this T cell receptor (beta chain) was carried out in a study of blood T cell repertoires in COVID-19. Original data processing: Scientists estimated how many nucleated cells there were by amplifying reference gene primers. Using immunoSEQ multiplex PCR, the repertoire was profiled, and TCRdb retains in-frame clones only, with some absent. The V and J calls and clone size come from that table; D and trimming were worked out from the DNA. This sample yields some 40,000 clones, of which around 80% are seen a single time; 15% to 20% belongs to the top ten. CDR1 is LGHDT and CDR2 is YNNKEL in the germline V gene (reference sequence). V lost 0 bases, J lost 14 bases, and 10 bases stayed unmatched. The CDR3 runs 14 residues.

This chain connects TRBV3-1 (or the pseudogene TRBV3-2) to TRBJ2-1; 7 nucleotides agree with TRBD1. Material for sequencing was peripheral blood. This clonotype was obtained from a man in his 70s with acute or convalescent COVID-19. In nucleotides, the CDR3 is TGTGCCAGCAGCCAAGAGGCCCGACAGGGCACGGAGTTCTTC. This translates into CASSQEARQGTEFF.